This T cell receptor (beta chain) was captured by sequencing in a study of OX40 agonist ivuxolimab in advanced cancers. Clones were sequenced by immunoSEQ multiplex PCR, and TCRdb holds only the in-frame ones, with some missing. The sample has about 73,000 clones, about nine tenths seen once. V lost 1 base, J lost 2 bases, and 11 bases lay in between. The V gene's germline CDR1 is LGHNA and CDR2 YNFKEQ. This CDR3 is built from 16 residues. This receptor was taken from an adult with an advanced solid tumor such as melanoma, head and neck, liver or kidney cancer. The V call is TRBV4-2, the J call TRBJ1-4; no clear D gene. The input for sequencing was CD4+ or CD8+ T cells sorted from blood, taken in a trial of the OX40 agonist ivuxolimab. The CDR3, as DNA: TGTGCCAGCAGCCAAGCTCCATTTGAGACTAATGAAAAACTGTTTTTT. Its protein is CASSQAPFETNEKLFF.